Below are 22 T cell receptor beta chains sequenced from a single sample in a study of blood T cell repertoires in COVID-19. Libraries were prepared by immunoSEQ multiplex PCR; TCRdb keeps only in-frame clonotypes and omits some of them. Of about 180,000 clones in the sample, 86% are singletons; the top ten hold under 9.5%. The sequenced sample consisted of PBMCs or T cells enriched from blood (not recorded which). These receptors all come from a woman in her 30s who had recovered from COVID-19.

V and J are TRBV2 and TRBJ1-5, with TRBD1 identical over 8 bases. Germline assignment: CDR1 SNHLY and CDR2 FYNNEI. CDR3 length: 17 amino acids. The V gene end was trimmed by 0 bases and the J gene end by 3 bases; junction bases not matched to a gene: 7. The CDR3 protein is CASSEALATGDNQPQHF. The CDR3 DNA reads as TGTGCCAGCAGTGAAGCTCTAGCGACAGGGGACAATCAGCCCCAGCATTTT. The whole variable domain, remainder taken from reference TRBV2 and TRBJ1-5, is EPEVTQTPSHQVTQMGQEVILRCVPISNHLYFYWYRQILGQKVEFLVSFYNNEISEKSEIFDDQFSVERPDGSNFTLKIRSTKLEDSAMYFCASSEALATGDNQPQHFGDGTRLSIL.

This chain uses TRBV4-2 with TRBJ2-7; TRBD2 agrees at 10 bases. The germline V gene encodes CDR1 LGHNA and CDR2 YNFKEQ. This CDR3 contains 17 residues. The ends lost 0 bases at V and 2 bases at J; junction bases unmatched: 7. The CDR3 protein is CASSQEPASGGPYEQYF. CDR3 in DNA: TGTGCCAGCAGCCAAGAACCGGCTAGCGGGGGCCCCTACGAGCAGTACTTC.

Only a few counts were recorded for this clone. V and J are TRBV11-3 and TRBJ2-3; D is uncertain. The CDR3 has 15 amino acids. The V end was cut by 5 bases, the J end by 5 bases, with 17 bases between. From germline, CDR1 is SGHNT and CDR2 YENEEA. The DNA for the CDR3 is TGTGCCAGCAGCGGAGCCGCTAATCCCGGAGATACGCAGTATTTT. Protein sequence: CASSGAANPGDTQYF.

This clone has only a few counts. The genes are TRBV4-1 and TRBJ2-2; perhaps TRBD1 as D (5 bases). The CDR3 is made up of 17 amino acids. Germline CDR1 is MGHRA and CDR2 is YSYEKL. Deletions cut 0 bases from V and 1 base from J, with 12 bases between. CDR3 region: CASSQDLGAGNTGELFF. CDR3 nucleotide sequence: TGCGCCAGCAGCCAAGATTTAGGGGCCGGGAACACCGGGGAGCTGTTTTTT.

The chain has TRBV30 and TRBJ2-7; D is ambiguous. The CDR3 runs to 11 residues. The V gene's germline CDR1 is GTSNPN and CDR2 SVGIG (reference sequence). V lost 1 base to trimming and J lost 4 bases, with 5 bases between them. This CDR3 is CAWSERYEQYF. The CDR3 coding sequence is TGTGCCTGGAGTGAGAGGTACGAGCAGTACTTC. Full variable domain (rest looked up from reference TRBV30 and TRBJ2-7): SQTIHQWPATLVQPVGSPLSLECTVEGTSNPNLYWYRQAAGRGLQLLFYSVGIGQISSEVPQNLSASRPQDRQFILSSKKLLLSDSGFYLCAWSERYEQYFGPGTRLTVT.

V is TRBV24-1 and J is TRBJ2-2; D gene ambiguous. V lost 7 bases and J lost 4, with 9 bases in between. CDR1 and CDR2 from the germline V gene are KGHDR and SFDVKD. CDR3 length equals 13 residues. The CDR3 DNA reads as TGTGCCACCAGCCAGACAAGCACCGGGGAGCTGTTTTTT. Its protein is CATSQTSTGELFF.

V and J are TRBV28 and TRBJ2-7; maybe TRBD1 (8 bases). The germline CDR1 and CDR2 sequences are MDHEN and SYDVKM. Trimming shortened V by 7 bases and J by 3 bases, and 22 bases separated the two germline ends. This CDR3 comprises 16 residues. CDR3 DNA sequence: TGTGCCAGCACCACGGACAGGGAGGGACCGAACTACGAGCAGTACTTC. This gives the protein CASTTDREGPNYEQYF.

This rearrangement joins TRBV6-5 to TRBJ1-2; D possibly corresponds to TRBD1 (6 bases). Germline CDR1 is MNHEY and CDR2 is SVGAGI. The CDR3 loop spans 14 amino acids. The ends were cut back, 6 bases at V and 6 bases at J, with 17 bases in the middle. The CDR3 coding sequence is TGTGCCAGCAGCGTGACAGGTGGATACGATGGCTACACCTTC. Translating it yields CASSVTGGYDGYTF.

This clone was counted once. The V gene is TRBV7-2, the J gene TRBJ2-3; 13 nucleotides match TRBD2. V was pared by 5 bases and J by 6 bases, with 14 bases of the junction left unmatched. Germline V lookup: CDR1 SGHTA, CDR2 FQGNSA. This CDR3 is 18 amino acids long. The CDR3 protein is CASSQRTSGSPARDTQYF. The CDR3 DNA sequence: TGTGCCAGCAGCCAGCGGACTAGCGGGAGTCCGGCACGCGATACGCAGTATTTT.

The rearrangement links TRBV2 to TRBJ2-3; maybe TRBD1 (6 bases). Trimming pared 0 bases from V and 9 bases from J, leaving 13 bases between. The CDR3 consists of 14 residues. Germline V gives CDR1 SNHLY, CDR2 FYNNEI. The CDR3 bases are TGTGCCAGCAGTGAAGCCCTTCTGAGGGGGACGCAGTATTTT. It specifies CASSEALLRGTQYF.

This rearrangement joins TRBV27 to TRBJ2-1, with TRBD2 matching over 10 bases. Trimming took 5 bases from V and 2 from J; bases not matched to a gene: 3. The CDR3 has 15 residues. Germline V gives CDR1 MNHEY, CDR2 SMNVEV (reference sequence). CDR3 DNA sequence: TGTGCCAGCAGTAAAGCGGGAGGGACCTACAATGAGCAGTTCTTC. Its protein is CASSKAGGTYNEQFF.

The rearrangement links TRBV3-1 (or the pseudogene TRBV3-2) to TRBJ2-2; no clear D gene. The CDR3 sequence is 11 residues long. Germline values: CDR1 LGHDT, CDR2 YNNKEL (reference sequence). Trimming left V 6 bases short and J 6 bases short, with 5 bases between. The CDR3 DNA reads TGTGCCAGCAGGGGCGCCGGGGAGCTGTTTTTT. Translating it yields CASRGAGELFF.

The chain links TRBV29-1 to TRBJ1-5, with D uncertain. Germline CDR1 reads SQVTM; CDR2 reads ANQGSEA. V shed 4 bases and J shed 2 bases, with 15 bases lying between them. The CDR3 has 15 amino acids. CDR3 in DNA: TGCAGCGTTGCCTTTTTAGTCGGGGGCAATCAGCCCCAGCATTTT. Amino acids: CSVAFLVGGNQPQHF. Using reference TRBV29-1 and TRBJ1-5 for the parts outside the CDR3, the full variable domain is SAVISQKPSRDICQRGTSLTIQCQVDSQVTMMFWYRQQPGQSLTLIATANQGSEATYESGFVIDKFPISRPNLTFSTLTVSNMSPEDSSIYLCSVAFLVGGNQPQHFGDGTRLSIL.

V and J are TRBV7-9 and TRBJ1-3; unclear D gene. Per germline, CDR1 SEHNR and CDR2 FQNEAQ (reference sequence). Trimming took 5 bases from V and 0 from J, leaving 11 bases between them. The CDR3 has 15 amino acids. The CDR3 sequence: CASSPGASSGNTIYF. CDR3 in DNA: TGTGCCAGCAGCCCCGGAGCGAGCTCTGGAAACACCATATATTTT.

The chain has TRBV9 and TRBJ2-1, with TRBD1 as a possible D gene (5 bases). In germline, CDR1 is SGDLS, CDR2 YYNGEE. V was cut by 1 base and J by 5 bases, with 13 bases left in between. The CDR3 extends over 15 amino acids. The CDR3 loop reads CASSVSPPRDNEQFF. The CDR3 DNA sequence: TGTGCCAGCAGCGTAAGTCCACCCAGGGACAATGAGCAGTTCTTC. The whole variable domain, filled in from reference TRBV9 and TRBJ2-1, reads DSGVTQTPKHLITATGQRVTLRCSPRSGDLSVYWYQQSLDQGLQFLIQYYNGEERAKGNILERFSAQQFPDLHSELNLSSLELGDSALYFCASSVSPPRDNEQFFGPGTRLTVL.

The chain joins TRBV5-1 to TRBJ2-7; tentatively, D is TRBD2 (5 bases). Germline V lookup: CDR1 SGHRS, CDR2 YFSETQ. Trimming shortened V by 4 bases and J by 2 bases, and 22 bases separated the two germline ends. The CDR3 contains 17 residues. The CDR3 DNA reads TGCGCCAGCAGCCCGGACTTAGGTAGCTCGATTCCCTACGAGCAGTACTTC. It codes for CASSPDLGSSIPYEQYF.

This chain connects TRBV4-2 to TRBJ2-3, with 7 nucleotides matching TRBD2. From germline, CDR1 is LGHNA and CDR2 YNFKEQ. V dropped 4 bases and J dropped 2; count of bases not matched to a gene: 9. The CDR3 is 16 residues long. CDR3 DNA sequence: TGTGCCAGCAGCCCGGGCAGCGGGACCATCACAGATACGCAGTATTTT. Residues: CASSPGSGTITDTQYF.

The V call is TRBV29-1, the J call TRBJ1-1, with 8 bases matching TRBD1. CDR3 size: 15 residues. CDR1 and CDR2 from the germline V gene are SQVTM and ANQGSEA. After removal of 5 bases from V and 4 bases from J, the junction contained 12 bases not matched to a gene. CDR3 sequence (DNA): TGCAGCGTTTTGTCCCCATCGACAGGGGCCACTGAAGCTTTCTTT. This codes for CSVLSPSTGATEAFF.

This chain connects TRBV27 to TRBJ1-6; D is perhaps TRBD1 (6 bases). The CDR3 runs 16 residues. Germline CDR1 is MNHEY and CDR2 is SMNVEV (reference sequence). V was pared by 5 bases and J by 0 bases, with 11 bases between. The CDR3 loop reads CASSLGQSSYNSPLHF. Written as DNA, the CDR3 is TGTGCCAGCAGTCTCGGACAGAGCTCCTATAATTCACCCCTCCACTTT.

The rearrangement uses TRBV5-6 and TRBJ2-1, with 11 bases lining up with TRBD2. This CDR3 is 16 amino acids long. Trimming took 2 bases from V and 8 from J; bases not matched to a gene: 9. Germline CDR1 is SGHDT and CDR2 is YYEEEE. In DNA form, the CDR3 reads TGTGCCAGCAGCTTAATCTGGCTAGCGGGAGGTCATGAGCAGTTCTTC. Amino acid sequence: CASSLIWLAGGHEQFF. Looking up the rest from reference TRBV5-6 and TRBJ2-1 gives the full variable domain: DAGVTQSPTHLIKTRGQQVTLRCSPKSGHDTVSWYQQALGQGPQFIFQYYEEEERQRGNFPDRFSGHQFPNYSSELNVNALLLGDSALYLCASSLIWLAGGHEQFFGPGTRLTVL.

The genes are TRBV7-6 and TRBJ2-1, with 12 positions matching TRBD2. The trim removed 3 bases at V and 10 bases at J, leaving 10 bases unmatched. This CDR3 is built from 16 residues. Germline V gene sequence: CDR1 SGHVS, CDR2 FNYEAQ. The CDR3, as DNA: TGTGCCAGCAGCTTCAACCCTAGCGGGAGGGCCGGAGAGCAGTTCTTC. It translates to CASSFNPSGRAGEQFF.

V and J are TRBV24-1 and TRBJ2-5; tentative D call: TRBD1 (6 bases). Trimming left V 3 bases short and J 3 bases short, with 13 bases between. The CDR3 has 15 residues. CDR1 and CDR2 from the germline V gene are KGHDR and SFDVKD. CDR3: CATSDGDKYKETQYF. The CDR3 region has the DNA TGTGCCACCAGTGATGGGGACAAGTACAAAGAGACCCAGTACTTC.